This T cell receptor beta chain was profiled in a study of tumor T cells in aggressive B-cell lymphoma. Per the germline V gene, CDR1 is PRHDT and CDR2 is FYEKMQ (reference sequence). This CDR3 region has 15 residues. The V segment lost 0 bases and the J segment 1 base; nucleotides outside the gene matches: 2. The assay was immunoSEQ multiplex PCR, and TCRdb's table has in-frame clones only and misses some. Among about 850 clones, about 77% were seen once, and the ten largest hold about a sixth. The receptor was isolated from an adult with diffuse large B cell lymphoma. The sample consisted of tumor tissue. The chain joins TRBV13 to TRBJ2-7; 8 nucleotides agree with TRBD1. The CDR3 sequence is CASSLGDRASYEQYF. As DNA, the CDR3 is TGTGCCAGCAGCTTAGGGGACAGGGCATCCTACGAGCAGTACTTC.